The clone carrying this T cell receptor beta chain was found a few times. The data belong to a study of Ad26.COV2.S vaccination and SARS-CoV-2 variants. Study in general: Ad26.COV2.S arm of COV1001 included the donor. Participants got Ad26.COV2.S intramuscularly, once or twice 56 days apart.

The data were produced by immunoSEQ multiplex PCR, yet TCRdb's version contains in-frame clones alone and is incomplete. The sample gives around 340,000 clones, 70% to 90% of which show up once; roughly 10% is in the top ten. Treatment given: about 20 received Ad26.COV2.S at low or high dose, single or two shots; five or six received placebo; per-sample allocation not given. Repertoires come from day 63 after the first vaccine or placebo injection. The CDR3 loop spans 15 amino acids. Trimming shortened V by 8 bases and J by 4 bases, and 21 bases separated the two germline ends. Germline V gene lookup returns CDR1 GTSNPN and CDR2 SVGIG (reference sequence).

The receptor's source is a person between 18 and 65 years old who received the Ad26.COV2.S COVID-19 vaccine or a placebo. The material was peripheral blood, obtained in a trial of Ad26.COV2.S vaccine versus placebo. The J gene is TRBJ1-3, the V gene TRBV30; D uncertain. CDR3 amino acids: CAGERFRVSGNTIYF. In DNA form, the CDR3 reads TGTGCCGGAGAAAGATTTCGGGTCTCAGGAAACACCATATATTTT.